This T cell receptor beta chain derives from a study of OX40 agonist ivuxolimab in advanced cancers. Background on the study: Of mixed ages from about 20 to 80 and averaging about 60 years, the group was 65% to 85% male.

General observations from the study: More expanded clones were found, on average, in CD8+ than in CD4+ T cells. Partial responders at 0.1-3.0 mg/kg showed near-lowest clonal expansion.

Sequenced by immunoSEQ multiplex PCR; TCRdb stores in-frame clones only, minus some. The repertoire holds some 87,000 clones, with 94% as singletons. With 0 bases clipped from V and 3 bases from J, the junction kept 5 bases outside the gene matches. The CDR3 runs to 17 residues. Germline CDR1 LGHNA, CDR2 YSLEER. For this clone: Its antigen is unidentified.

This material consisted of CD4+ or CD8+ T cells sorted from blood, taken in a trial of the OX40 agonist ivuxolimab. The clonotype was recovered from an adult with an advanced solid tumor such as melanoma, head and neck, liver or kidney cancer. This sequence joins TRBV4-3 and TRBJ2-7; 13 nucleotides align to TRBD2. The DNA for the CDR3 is TGCGCCAGCAGCCAAGATGCGGGGACTAGCGGGAACTACGAGCAGTACTTC. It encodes CASSQDAGTSGNYEQYF.